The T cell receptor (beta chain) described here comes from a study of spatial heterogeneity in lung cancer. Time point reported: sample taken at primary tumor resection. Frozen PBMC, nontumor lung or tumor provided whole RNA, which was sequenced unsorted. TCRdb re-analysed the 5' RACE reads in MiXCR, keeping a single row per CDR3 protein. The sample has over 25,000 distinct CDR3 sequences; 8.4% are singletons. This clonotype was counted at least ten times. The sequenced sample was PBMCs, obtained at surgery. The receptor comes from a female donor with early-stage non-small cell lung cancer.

The CDR3 nucleotides are TGCAGCGTTGAAGCGACAGCTTTCTATGGCTACACCTTC. It yields the protein CSVEATAFYGYTF. The chain carries TRBV29-1 and TRBJ1-2, with D perhaps TRBD1 (5 bases). The CDR3 totals 13 residues. V lost 1 base, J lost 4 bases, and 10 bases lay in between. The germline CDR1 and CDR2 sequences are SQVTM and ANQGSEA.